These 26 T cell receptor beta chains share one sample of origin, sequenced in a study of cytomegalovirus exposure and HLA in healthy donors. Sequencing used immunoSEQ multiplex PCR; TCRdb keeps in-frame clones, though not all of them. This table has tens of thousands of clones, more than 75% appearing once. The sample consisted of PBMCs. The receptors were gathered from a young man in good health and CMV-seronegative.

The sample holds a few counts of this clone. The V and J genes are TRBV7-2 and TRBJ1-5; weak D call: TRBD1 (5 bases). V shed 1 base and J shed 2 bases, with 15 bases lying between them. Germline V CDR1 and CDR2: SGHTA, FQGNSA. The CDR3 length is 17 residues. CDR3 DNA sequence: TGTGCCAGCAGCTTAGTTAGCGGGGGGTTTGGCAATCAGCCCCAGCATTTT. Its protein product is CASSLVSGGFGNQPQHF.

The chain carries TRBV28 and TRBJ1-6; TRBD1 matches at 10 bases. After removal of 4 bases from V and 3 bases from J, the junction contained 12 bases not matched to a gene. Germline CDR1 MDHEN, CDR2 SYDVKM. The CDR3 sequence is 19 residues long. The CDR3, as DNA: TGTGCCAGCAGTTATCGTCGGACAGGGGGGTTAATCTATAATTCACCCCTCCACTTT. Translated: CASSYRRTGGLIYNSPLHF. The full variable domain, rest sourced from reference TRBV28 and TRBJ1-6, is DVKVTQSSRYLVKRTGEKVFLECVQDMDHENMFWYRQDPGLGLRLIYFSYDVKMKEKGDIPEGYSVSREKKERFSLILESASTNQTSMYLCASSYRRTGGLIYNSPLHFGNGTRLTVT.

The rearrangement uses TRBV11-3 and TRBJ2-1; 7 bases fit TRBD1. This CDR3 is built from 16 residues. J lost 3 bases, V lost 0 bases, and 5 bases had no gene match. Germline CDR1 is SGHNT and CDR2 is YENEEA. The CDR3 reads CASSLEGTANYNEQFF. The CDR3, as DNA: TGTGCCAGCAGCTTAGAAGGGACAGCGAACTACAATGAGCAGTTCTTC.

This rearrangement joins TRBV5-1 to TRBJ2-3, with D perhaps TRBD2 (5 bases). The V and J ends lost 4 bases and 0 bases respectively, with 12 bases between them. This CDR3 comprises 15 residues. The germline V gene has CDR1 SGHRS and CDR2 YFSETQ. In DNA form, the CDR3 reads TGCGCCAGCAGCCGGGGAATCACTAGCACAGATACGCAGTATTTT. Its protein is CASSRGITSTDTQYF.

V gene TRBV27 combines with J gene TRBJ2-1, with 7 bases aligning to TRBD2. CDR1 is MNHEY, CDR2 SMNVEV, per germline (reference sequence). After removal of 4 bases from V and 1 base from J, the junction contained 16 bases not matched to a gene. The CDR3 totals 19 residues. As DNA, the CDR3 is TGTGCCAGCAGTTCGTCGGGACTAATAAGGGGAAGTTCCTACAATGAGCAGTTCTTC. Translated: CASSSSGLIRGSSYNEQFF.

V gene TRBV28 combines with J gene TRBJ2-7; D call uncertain. The CDR3 contains 16 residues. Germline values: CDR1 MDHEN, CDR2 SYDVKM. Trimming took off 6 bases at V and 3 bases at J, with 21 bases between the two ends. The CDR3 DNA is TGTGCCAGCAGACCCCTCCTCGACAAACCAAGCTACGAGCAGTACTTC. Its protein is CASRPLLDKPSYEQYF.

In DNA, the CDR3 is TGTGCCAGTGAGGGACAGATACAGTCGGTGGCTTTCTTT. Translating it yields CASEGQIQSVAFF. The rearrangement joins TRBV2 to TRBJ1-1; TRBD1 matches 7 bases. The CDR3 extends over 13 amino acids. The V gene end was trimmed by 9 bases and the J gene end by 11 bases; junction bases not matched to a gene: 15. Germline V gene data show CDR1 as SNHLY and CDR2 as FYNNEI.

The rearrangement links TRBV6-5 to TRBJ2-3; 8 bases line up with TRBD1. CDR3 length equals 15 residues. Trimming took 6 bases from V and 0 from J; bases not matched to a gene: 5. Looked up from germline, CDR1 is MNHEY and CDR2 is SVGAGI. The CDR3 loop is CASRLNRGSTDTQYF. CDR3 coding DNA: TGTGCCAGCAGATTAAACAGGGGGAGCACAGATACGCAGTATTTT.

This chain uses TRBV18 with TRBJ1-5; 7 bases line up with TRBD1. This CDR3 has 13 residues. Germline CDR1 is KGHSH and CDR2 is LQKENI. The V gene end was trimmed by 8 bases and the J gene end by 5 bases; junction bases not matched to a gene: 6. The CDR3 sequence is CASKQGPDQPQHF. DNA of the CDR3: TGTGCCAGCAAACAGGGGCCGGATCAGCCCCAGCATTTT.

The chain combines TRBV15 with TRBJ1-1, with 8 bases lining up with TRBD1. Per the germline V gene, CDR1 is LNHNV and CDR2 is YYDKDF (reference sequence). With 0 bases clipped from V and 2 bases from J, the junction kept 11 bases outside the gene matches. This CDR3 has 18 residues. CDR3 residues: CATSREYGQGRANTEAFF. The CDR3 nucleotides are TGTGCCACCAGCAGAGAATATGGACAGGGCAGGGCTAACACTGAAGCTTTCTTT.

CDR3 in DNA: TGTGCCAGCACTAAACTAGCGGGATTAAACAATGAGCAGTTCTTC. It codes for CASTKLAGLNNEQFF. The rearrangement joins TRBV6-1 to TRBJ2-1, with 10 bases that match TRBD2. J lost 5 bases, V lost 7 bases, and 8 bases had no gene match. CDR3 length equals 15 residues. The V gene's germline CDR1 is MNHNS and CDR2 SASEGT.

This chain uses TRBV5-4 with TRBJ2-1, with 8 bases identical to TRBD2. The CDR3 sequence is 14 residues long. Germline assignment: CDR1 SGHNT and CDR2 YYREEE (reference sequence). V lost 4 bases to trimming and J lost 5 bases; unmatched junction nucleotides: 5. CDR3 amino acids: CASSHSGRDNEQFF. CDR3 nucleotide sequence: TGTGCCAGCAGCCACAGCGGGAGAGACAATGAGCAGTTCTTC.

The sample holds one count of this clone. The gene calls are TRBV13 and TRBJ2-7; 8 bases are a match to TRBD1. V was clipped by 6 bases and J by 4 bases; unmatched bases: 5. Germline V gene lookup returns CDR1 PRHDT and CDR2 FYEKMQ (reference sequence). The CDR3 runs to 13 residues. In DNA form, the CDR3 reads TGTGCCAGCAGTTACAGGACAGGGTACGAGCAGTACTTC. It encodes CASSYRTGYEQYF. The full variable domain, completed using reference TRBV13 and TRBJ2-7, is AAGVIQSPRHLIKEKRETATLKCYPIPRHDTVYWYQQGPGQDPQFLISFYEKMQSDKGSIPDRFSAQQFSDYHSELNMSSLELGDSALYFCASSYRTGYEQYFGPGTRLTVT.

This chain links TRBV15 with TRBJ2-7, with D perhaps matching TRBD2 (6 bases). The CDR3 sequence is 15 residues long. Germline CDR1 reads LNHNV; CDR2 reads YYDKDF (reference sequence). V lost 1 base and J lost 2, with 12 bases in between. The CDR3 bases are TGTGCCACCAGCAGAGCTAGGGGAGGAACCTACGAGCAGTACTTC. The encoded protein is CATSRARGGTYEQYF. Full variable domain (remainder filled in from reference TRBV15 and TRBJ2-7): DAMVIQNPRYQVTQFGKPVTLSCSQTLNHNVMYWYQQKSSQAPKLLFHYYDKDFNNEADTPDNFQSRRPNTSFCFLDIRSPGLGDTAMYLCATSRARGGTYEQYFGPGTRLTVT.

The rearrangement joins TRBV28 to TRBJ2-7, with TRBD1 identical over 7 bases. Germline V CDR1 and CDR2: MDHEN, SYDVKM. V lost 10 bases and J lost 2; bases outside the gene matches: 14. The CDR3 has 15 residues. The CDR3 is CATLKGGRGTYEQYF. CDR3 nucleotides: TGTGCCACCCTTAAAGGGGGCAGGGGGACCTACGAGCAGTACTTC.

The DNA of the CDR3 is TGCGCCAGCAGCCAAGAGGAGGGGCGGGGGGCCAACGTCCTGACTTTC. Encoded protein: CASSQEEGRGANVLTF. This chain connects TRBV4-1 to TRBJ2-6, with a tentative D call TRBD2 (6 bases). V lost 0 bases to trimming and J lost 4 bases, with 10 bases between them. This CDR3 contains 16 residues. CDR1 and CDR2 (germline): MGHRA, YSYEKL.

The genes are TRBV5-6 and TRBJ1-5; 7 nucleotides match TRBD1. V trimming: 2 bases; J trimming: 6 bases; junction bases outside the gene matches: 5. Germline CDR1 and CDR2: SGHDT and YYEEEE. This CDR3 region has 14 residues. The CDR3 sequence is CASSFGTVGQPQHF. DNA for the CDR3: TGTGCCAGCAGCTTCGGGACAGTGGGTCAGCCCCAGCATTTT.

This rearrangement joins TRBV2 to TRBJ1-1; 9 bases map to TRBD1. The CDR3 sequence is 13 residues long. The J segment lost 6 bases and the V segment lost 7 bases, leaving 6 bases of the junction unmatched. The V gene's germline CDR1 is SNHLY and CDR2 FYNNEI. The DNA of the CDR3 is TGTGCCAGCAAGGCGTGGGACAGGGCTGAAGCTTTCTTT. The encoded protein is CASKAWDRAEAFF.

The CDR3 DNA reads as TGTGCCAGCAGCCCCCGAGGCTCCTACAATGAGCAGTTCTTC. Its translation is CASSPRGSYNEQFF. The V call is TRBV6-4, the J call TRBJ2-1; D is ambiguous. V lost 6 bases and J 0 bases, leaving 9 bases between the germline ends. CDR3 length equals 14 residues. Germline V CDR1 and CDR2: MRHNA, SNTAGT.

The V gene is TRBV5-1, the J gene TRBJ1-2; 7 nucleotides align to TRBD1. The CDR3 consists of 14 residues. The germline CDR1 and CDR2 sequences are SGHRS and YFSETQ. Unmatched junction bases numbered 7, after V lost 3 bases and J lost 5 bases. The CDR3 bases are TGCGCCAGCAGCTCAGGGGGAATGCTTTATGGCTACACCTTC. Translating it yields CASSSGGMLYGYTF.

The chain couples TRBV27 to TRBJ2-1; no clear D gene. CDR1 and CDR2 from the germline V gene are MNHEY and SMNVEV (reference sequence). The V end lost 4 bases, the J end lost 4 bases, and 8 bases lay between the germline ends. There are 13 residues in the CDR3. The CDR3 region has the DNA TGTGCCAGCAGTTCCGAGTTGTACAATGAGCAGTTCTTC. Encoded protein: CASSSELYNEQFF.

The chain links TRBV30 to TRBJ2-3; maybe TRBD1 (7 bases). Deletions cut 2 bases from V and 4 bases from J, with 10 bases between. The CDR3 consists of 13 residues. The V gene's germline CDR1 is GTSNPN and CDR2 SVGIG (reference sequence). CDR3 region: CAWSQGGPDTQYF. The CDR3 DNA sequence: TGTGCCTGGAGTCAGGGGGGCCCAGATACGCAGTATTTT.

The gene calls are TRBV30 and TRBJ2-1, with a possible D match to TRBD1 (5 bases). V lost 2 bases and J lost 1, with 21 bases in between. Germline CDR1 GTSNPN, CDR2 SVGIG (reference sequence). This CDR3 is built from 18 residues. The CDR3 protein is CAWSKGRTQGSSYNEQFF. Written as DNA, the CDR3 is TGTGCCTGGAGTAAAGGGCGGACCCAGGGCAGTTCCTACAATGAGCAGTTCTTC.

The CDR3 nucleotides read TGTGCCAGCAGCTCGGAAACCGGGACAGGGGTCTATGGCTACACCTTC. Its translation: CASSSETGTGVYGYTF. The gene calls are TRBV7-9 and TRBJ1-2, with 10 bases aligning to TRBD1. Germline CDR1 reads SEHNR; CDR2 reads FQNEAQ (reference sequence). The CDR3 is 16 amino acids. V lost 4 bases and J lost 4; bases outside the gene matches: 9.

This chain uses TRBV5-4 with TRBJ1-5; D gene ambiguous. The germline V and J ends were trimmed by 0 bases and 7 bases, with 8 bases remaining between them. The CDR3 is made up of 13 amino acids. The germline gives CDR1 SGHNT, CDR2 YYREEE (reference sequence). CDR3 sequence (DNA): TGTGCCAGCAGCTTGGGCGGTGAGCAGCCCCAGCATTTT. This gives the protein CASSLGGEQPQHF. The full variable domain, rest sourced from reference TRBV5-4 and TRBJ1-5, is ETGVTQSPTHLIKTRGQQVTLRCSSQSGHNTVSWYQQALGQGPQFIFQYYREEENGRGNFPPRFSGLQFPNYSSELNVNALELDDSALYLCASSLGGEQPQHFGDGTRLSIL.

This chain uses TRBV28 with TRBJ2-3, with 7 bases that match TRBD2. Germline CDR1 reads MDHEN; CDR2 reads SYDVKM. The V gene end was trimmed by 2 bases and the J gene end by 4 bases; junction bases not matched to a gene: 6. The CDR3 totals 15 residues. The CDR3 is CASSLDVRGADTQYF. The DNA of the CDR3 is TGTGCCAGCAGTTTAGATGTCCGGGGGGCAGATACGCAGTATTTT.